The 6 T cell receptor beta chains reported below all come from one sample, sequenced in a study of control samples from healthy donors and cancer patients. Generated by immunoSEQ multiplex PCR, the TCRdb table keeps only in-frame clones and is missing some. The sample contains tens of thousands of clones, about four fifths of which appear only once. Sequenced material: PBMCs. These receptors were obtained from a man between 65 and 79 years old with lung cancer.

About this clone: Compared with germline, one end of the junction differs, possibly owing to a read error. This sequence joins TRBV29-1 and TRBJ2-2; possibly TRBD2 for D (5 bases). Germline CDR1 is SQVTM and CDR2 is ANQGSEA. The CDR3 extends over 15 amino acids. The CDR3 DNA is TGCAGAGAGAATACAACCGGCCTTTTCCACCGGGGAGCTGTTTTT. Its translation is CRENTTGLFHRGAVF.

V gene TRBV6-2 or TRBV6-3 combines with J gene TRBJ1-5; no firm D call. V lost 6 bases, J lost 1 base, and 13 bases lay in between. The germline CDR1 and CDR2 sequences are MNHEY and SVGEGT. This CDR3 has 15 residues. CDR3 DNA sequence: TGTGCCAGCAGCCCCCCTGGGATAAGCAATCAGCCCCAGCATTTT. Residues: CASSPPGISNQPQHF.

CDR3 nucleotides: TGTGCCAGCAGTGACCAGGGCACAGATACGCAGTATTTT. Translation gives CASSDQGTDTQYF. This rearrangement joins TRBV6-4 to TRBJ2-3; no definite D call. The CDR3 loop spans 13 amino acids. V gave up 2 bases and J gave up 1 base, with 4 bases separating them. Germline CDR1 and CDR2: MRHNA and SNTAGT.

Only a few counts were recorded for this clone. This rearrangement joins TRBV9 to TRBJ2-6; no definite D call. V lost 4 bases to trimming and J lost 0 bases, with 17 bases between them. Germline CDR1 and CDR2: SGDLS and YYNGEE. This CDR3 contains 18 residues. Here the CDR3 reads CASSSRRGQNSGANVLTF. In DNA form, the CDR3 reads TGTGCCAGCAGCTCCCGCCGTGGGCAGAACTCTGGGGCCAACGTCCTGACTTTC.

In this sample, this clone turned up many times. The rearrangement uses TRBV2 and TRBJ2-7; no clear D gene. Trimming stripped 5 bases from V and 7 bases from J, with 9 bases between. The CDR3 consists of 11 residues. CDR1 is SNHLY and CDR2 is FYNNEI in the germline V gene. The DNA for the CDR3 is TGTGCCAGCAGTTCGAATGGGGAGCAGTACTTC. This codes for CASSSNGEQYF.

V gene TRBV3-1 (or the pseudogene TRBV3-2) combines with J gene TRBJ1-2; the match to TRBD1 covers 7 bases. CDR3 length: 14 residues. The junction had 13 bases not matched to a gene; V was cut back by 7 bases and J by 8 bases. Germline CDR1 reads LGHDT; CDR2 reads YNNKEL (reference sequence). Here the CDR3 reads CASTSQGGLTGYTF. CDR3 DNA sequence: TGTGCCAGCACTTCCCAGGGGGGGCTAACGGGCTACACCTTC.